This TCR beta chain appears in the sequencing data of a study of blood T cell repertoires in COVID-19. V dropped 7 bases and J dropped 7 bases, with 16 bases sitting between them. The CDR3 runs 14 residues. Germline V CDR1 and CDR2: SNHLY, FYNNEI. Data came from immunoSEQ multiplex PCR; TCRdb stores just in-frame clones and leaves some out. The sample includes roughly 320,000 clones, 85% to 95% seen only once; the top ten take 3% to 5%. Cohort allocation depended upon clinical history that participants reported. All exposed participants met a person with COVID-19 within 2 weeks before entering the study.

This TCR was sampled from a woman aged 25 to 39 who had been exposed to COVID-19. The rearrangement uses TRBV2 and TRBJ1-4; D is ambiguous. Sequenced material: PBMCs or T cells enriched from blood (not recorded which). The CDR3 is CASNLGNRGEKLFF. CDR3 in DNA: TGTGCCAGCAATCTCGGGAATCGTGGTGAAAAACTGTTTTTT.